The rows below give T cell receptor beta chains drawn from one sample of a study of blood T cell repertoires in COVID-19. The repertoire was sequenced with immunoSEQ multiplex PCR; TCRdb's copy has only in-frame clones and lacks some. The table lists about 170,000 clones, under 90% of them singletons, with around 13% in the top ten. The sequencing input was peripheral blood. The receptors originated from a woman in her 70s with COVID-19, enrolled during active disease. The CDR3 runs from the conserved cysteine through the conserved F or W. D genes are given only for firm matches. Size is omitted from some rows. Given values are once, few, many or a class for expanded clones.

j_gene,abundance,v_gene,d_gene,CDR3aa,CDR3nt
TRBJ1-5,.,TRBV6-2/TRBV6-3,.,CASSTGSRSNQPQHF,TGTGCCAGCAGTACAGGCTCTCGGAGCAATCAGCCCCAGCATTTT
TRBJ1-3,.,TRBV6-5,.,CATSPLQEYTIYF,TGTGCCACAAGTCCTTTACAGGAGTACACCATATATTTT
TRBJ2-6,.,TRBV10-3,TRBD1,CAISEPPRDRGMPGANVLTF,TGTGCCATCAGTGAGCCACCCCGCGACAGGGGAATGCCTGGGGCCAACGTCCTGACTTTC
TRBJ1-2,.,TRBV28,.,CASGGGSNYGYTF,TGTGCCAGCGGGGGGGGCAGCAACTATGGCTACACCTTC
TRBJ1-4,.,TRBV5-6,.,CASSDWSRELFF,TGTGCCAGCAGCGACTGGTCGCGAGAACTGTTTTTT
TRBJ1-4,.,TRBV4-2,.,CASSQVRQGDEKLFF,TGTGCCAGCAGCCAAGTAAGGCAGGGTGATGAAAAACTGTTTTTT
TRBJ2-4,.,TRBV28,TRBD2,CASSSSGREATKNIQYF,TGTGCCAGCAGTTCGAGCGGGAGGGAGGCGACCAAAAACATTCAGTACTTC
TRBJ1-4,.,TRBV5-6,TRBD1,CASSFRDRGTNEKLFF,TGTGCCAGCAGCTTCCGGGACAGGGGAACTAATGAAAAACTGTTTTTT
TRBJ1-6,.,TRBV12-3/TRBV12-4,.,CASSSRPNSPLHF,TGTGCCAGCAGTTCTAGACCGAATTCACCCCTCCACTTT
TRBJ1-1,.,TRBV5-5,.,CASSLATGIAFF,TGTGCCAGCAGCTTGGCAACAGGGATAGCTTTCTTT
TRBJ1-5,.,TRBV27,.,CASGPGGASNQPQHF,TGTGCCAGCGGGCCTGGGGGCGCCAGCAATCAGCCCCAGCATTTT
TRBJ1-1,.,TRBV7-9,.,CASSELVVCGEAFF,TGTGCCAGCTCAGAGTTGGTGGTTTGCGGTGAAGCTTTCTTT
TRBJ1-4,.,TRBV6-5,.,CASRRWKLFF,TGTGCCAGCAGGAGGTGGAAACTGTTTTTT
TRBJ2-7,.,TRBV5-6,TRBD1,CASSPGTGDEDF,TGTGCCAGCAGCCCCGGGACAGGGGATGAGGACTTC
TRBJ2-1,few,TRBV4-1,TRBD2,CASSQGGFGEQFF,TGCGCCAGCAGCCAGGGGGGGTTCGGTGAGCAGTTCTTC
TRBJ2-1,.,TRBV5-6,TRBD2,CASTPRRASGRFSYNEQFF,TGTGCCAGCACCCCCCGCCGGGCTAGCGGGCGGTTCTCCTACAATGAGCAGTTCTTC
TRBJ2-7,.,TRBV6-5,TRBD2,CASSITGRGAYEQYF,TGTGCCAGCAGTATTACAGGTCGGGGGGCCTACGAGCAGTACTTC
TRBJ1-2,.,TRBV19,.,CASSITGNYGYTF,TGTGCCAGTAGTATAACGGGAAACTATGGCTACACCTTC
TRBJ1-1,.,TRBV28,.,CASSLYGGGEAFF,TGTGCCAGCAGTTTATATGGGGGGGGTGAAGCTTTCTTT
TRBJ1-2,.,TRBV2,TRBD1,CASIQGADYGYTF,TGTGCCAGCATCCAGGGGGCAGACTATGGCTACACCTTC
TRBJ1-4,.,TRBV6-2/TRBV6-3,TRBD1,CASSYSSGTGDEKLFF,TGTGCCAGCAGTTACTCGTCCGGGACAGGGGATGAAAAACTGTTTTTT
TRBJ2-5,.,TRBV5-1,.,CASSLGRKQETQYF,TGCGCCAGCAGCTTGGGCAGAAAACAAGAGACCCAGTACTTC
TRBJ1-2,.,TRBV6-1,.,CASSETGFYGYTF,TGTGCCAGCAGTGAAACGGGATTCTATGGCTACACCTTC
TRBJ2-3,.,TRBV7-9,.,CASSKTGRATDTQYF,TGTGCCAGCAGTAAAACAGGGAGGGCAACAGATACGCAGTATTTT
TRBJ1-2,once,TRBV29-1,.,CSVEDPGAGYGYTF,TGCAGCGTTGAAGACCCAGGGGCCGGCTATGGCTACACCTTC
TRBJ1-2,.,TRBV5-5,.,CASSLGPGANYGYTF,TGTGCCAGCAGCTTGGGTCCAGGGGCAAACTATGGCTACACCTTC
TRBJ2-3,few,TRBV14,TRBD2,CASSPNRGGADTQYF,TGTGCCAGCAGCCCGAACCGGGGGGGGGCAGATACGCAGTATTTT
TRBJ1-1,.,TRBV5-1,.,CASRSRQLAEAFF,TGCGCCAGCAGGAGCAGACAGCTTGCAGAAGCTTTCTTT
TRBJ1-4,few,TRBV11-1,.,CASGGQSTNEKLFF,TGTGCCAGCGGCGGACAGTCAACTAATGAAAAACTGTTTTTT
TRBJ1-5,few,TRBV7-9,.,CASSPRGANQPQHF,TGTGCCAGCAGCCCTCGGGGGGCAAATCAGCCCCAGCATTTT
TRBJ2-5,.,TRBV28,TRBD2,CASRRASGGGGSTQYF,TGTGCCAGCAGACGCGCCTCGGGAGGCGGAGGGAGCACCCAGTACTTC
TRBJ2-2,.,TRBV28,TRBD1,CASSLLWTGGYSNTGELFF,TGTGCCAGCAGTCTCCTTTGGACAGGGGGCTATTCGAACACCGGGGAGCTGTTTTTT
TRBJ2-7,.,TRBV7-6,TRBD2,CASSSSGNYEQYF,TGTGCCAGCAGCTCAAGCGGGAACTACGAGCAGTACTTC
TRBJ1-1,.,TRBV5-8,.,CASSSGGFEAFF,TGTGCCAGCAGTTCAGGAGGCTTTGAAGCTTTCTTT
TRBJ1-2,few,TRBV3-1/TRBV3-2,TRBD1,CASSQLYRGNHGYTF,TGTGCCAGCAGCCAACTGTACAGGGGCAACCATGGCTACACCTTC
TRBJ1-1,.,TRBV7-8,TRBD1,CASSLGTGSNTEAFF,TGTGCCAGCAGCCTGGGGACAGGGTCGAACACTGAAGCTTTCTTT
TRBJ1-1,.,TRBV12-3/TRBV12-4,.,CASGVSLNTEAFF,TGTGCCAGCGGAGTCAGCTTGAACACTGAAGCTTTCTTT
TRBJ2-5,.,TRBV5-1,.,CASSLEGLNGVEETQYF,TGCGCCAGCAGCTTGGAAGGGCTGAACGGGGTAGAAGAGACCCAGTACTTC
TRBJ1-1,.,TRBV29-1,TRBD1,CSVWGVGGGTEAFF,TGCAGCGTTTGGGGAGTAGGGGGCGGCACTGAAGCTTTCTTT
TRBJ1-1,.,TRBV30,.,CAWSSAMNTEAFF,TGTGCCTGGAGCTCAGCGATGAACACTGAAGCTTTCTTT
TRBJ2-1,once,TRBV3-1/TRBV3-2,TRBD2,CASSRTGGDEQFF,TGTGCCAGCAGCCGAACGGGAGGGGATGAGCAGTTCTTC
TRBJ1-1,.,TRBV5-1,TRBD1,CASSLTGGENTEAFF,TGCGCCAGCAGCTTAACAGGGGGTGAGAACACTGAAGCTTTCTTT
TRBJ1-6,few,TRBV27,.,CASGARSSPLHF,TGTGCCAGCGGTGCAAGGAGCTCACCCCTCCACTTT
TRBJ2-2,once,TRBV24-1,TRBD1,CATSDFGQAPTGELFF,TGTGCCACCAGTGATTTCGGACAGGCGCCTACCGGGGAGCTGTTTTTT
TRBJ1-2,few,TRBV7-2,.,CASSLERRGLQAF,TGTGCCAGCAGCTTAGAGCGCAGGGGTCTTCAAGCCTTC
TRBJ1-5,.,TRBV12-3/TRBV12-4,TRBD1,CASSLQGNQPQHF,TGTGCCAGCAGTCTACAGGGGAATCAGCCCCAGCATTTT
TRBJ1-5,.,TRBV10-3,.,CAISVENSNQPQHF,TGTGCCATCAGTGTAGAGAATAGCAATCAGCCCCAGCATTTT
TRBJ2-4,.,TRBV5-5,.,CASSLERNIQYF,TGTGCCAGCAGCTTGGAGCGAAACATTCAGTACTTC
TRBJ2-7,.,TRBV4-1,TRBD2,CASSGTSGRVQTFEQYF,TGCGCCAGCAGTGGGACTAGCGGGAGGGTCCAGACCTTCGAGCAGTACTTC
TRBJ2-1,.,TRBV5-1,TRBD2,CASSWELAGPGEQFF,TGCGCCAGCAGCTGGGAACTAGCGGGGCCTGGAGAGCAGTTCTTC